This TCR beta chain was observed in a study of T cells in Graves' hyperthyroidism and ophthalmopathy. Germline CDR1 is DFQATT and CDR2 is SNEGSKA (reference sequence). The CDR3 runs 17 residues. The germline V and J ends were trimmed by 0 bases and 0 bases, with 14 bases remaining between them. What was amplified from RNA transcripts were TCR beta CDR3 regions. Carried out on the TCR CDR3, a first-round RT-PCR used the HTBI primer set. A single record per CDR3 protein comes from TCRdb applying MiXCR to the multiplex PCR reads. The table has hundreds of thousands of distinct CDR3 sequences, 15% to 20% seen once. In patients aged 18 to 65, hyperthyroidism was newly diagnosed, with duration under 2 months. Uncontrolled infection, other autoimmune disease, pregnancy or lactation excluded patients.

Sample: blood. This clonotype was obtained from a woman aged 45 to 65 with Graves' hyperthyroidism that later progressed to Graves' ophthalmopathy. V gene TRBV20-1 combines with J gene TRBJ2-2; unclear D gene. CDR3 sequence (DNA): TGCAGTGCTAGAGATTCCGAAGTACTCGCGAACACCGGGGAGCTGTTTTTT. The encoded protein is CSARDSEVLANTGELFF.